These 13 T cell receptor beta chains share one sample of origin, sequenced in a study of blood T cell repertoires in COVID-19. Data came from immunoSEQ multiplex PCR; TCRdb stores just in-frame clones and leaves some out. This sample yields some 220,000 clones, of which around 90% are seen a single time; over 0.65% belongs to the top ten. The specimen sequenced was peripheral blood. These receptors came from a young man with COVID-19, enrolled during active disease.

This CDR3 reads CASTGTGGSGNTIYF. The CDR3 DNA follows: TGTGCCAGTACCGGGACAGGAGGTTCTGGAAACACCATATATTTT. The V call is TRBV19, the J call TRBJ1-3; 8 bases are a match to TRBD1. V gave up 7 bases and J gave up 1 base; unmatched junction bases: 6. This CDR3 comprises 15 residues. Germline-derived CDR1 and CDR2 are LNHDA and SQIVND (reference sequence).

The V gene is TRBV2, the J gene TRBJ2-7, with 8 bases matching TRBD2. Germline V CDR1 and CDR2: SNHLY, FYNNEI. The CDR3 loop spans 14 amino acids. V gave up 4 bases and J gave up 3 bases; unmatched junction bases: 5. The chain's CDR3 is CASSGGAGGYEQYF. DNA of the CDR3: TGTGCCAGCAGTGGAGGGGCGGGGGGCTACGAGCAGTACTTC.

The gene calls are TRBV19 and TRBJ1-5; D is perhaps TRBD1 (5 bases). The CDR3 has 17 residues. The germline V gene encodes CDR1 LNHDA and CDR2 SQIVND (reference sequence). V gave up 2 bases and J gave up 4 bases, with 18 bases separating them. CDR3 coding DNA: TGTGCCAGTAGTATAAATGCTTTGGGGGGACGGAATCAGCCCCAGCATTTT. Its protein is CASSINALGGRNQPQHF.

The chain employs TRBV6-5 and TRBJ1-1, with D uncertain. The CDR3 sequence is 13 residues long. CDR1 is MNHEY, CDR2 SVGAGI, per germline. Deletions cut 4 bases from V and 6 bases from J, with 12 bases between. The CDR3 is CASSLGVGSEAFF. The CDR3, as DNA: TGTGCCAGCAGTTTGGGAGTGGGCTCTGAAGCTTTCTTT.

The sample holds one count of this clone. The chain carries TRBV5-4 and TRBJ1-3, with 9 bases identical to TRBD1. V dropped 4 bases and J dropped 4; count of bases not matched to a gene: 3. This CDR3 is built from 14 residues. Germline loops: CDR1 SGHNT, CDR2 YYREEE (reference sequence). The DNA for the CDR3 is TGTGCCAGCAGCGCCGGACAGGGGGGAAACACCATATATTTT. Protein sequence: CASSAGQGGNTIYF.

The V call is TRBV20-1, the J call TRBJ2-4, with D perhaps matching TRBD2 (5 bases). The V gene's germline CDR1 is DFQATT and CDR2 SNEGSKA (reference sequence). The CDR3 covers 11 residues. V lost 7 bases and J 9 bases, leaving 13 bases between the germline ends. The CDR3 region is CSGHTEGIQYF. The DNA of the CDR3 is TGCAGTGGGCACACAGAGGGCATTCAGTACTTC.

The gene calls are TRBV27 and TRBJ1-1; possible D gene TRBD1, 6 bases. V lost 5 bases to trimming and J lost 3 bases, with 28 bases between them. This CDR3 spans 19 amino acids. CDR1 is MNHEY and CDR2 is SMNVEV in the germline V gene (reference sequence). CDR3 sequence: CASSPDSKGVFSTDTEAFF. CDR3 DNA sequence: TGTGCCAGCAGTCCGGATTCCAAGGGGGTATTTTCTACGGACACTGAAGCTTTCTTT.

The rearrangement joins TRBV2 to TRBJ1-4; no reliable D call. This CDR3 contains 13 residues. V was pared by 6 bases and J by 5 bases, with 10 bases between. The germline gives CDR1 SNHLY, CDR2 FYNNEI. The CDR3 DNA reads as TGTGCCAGCAGGGGGAGAGGGAATGAAAAACTGTTTTTT. Translated: CASRGRGNEKLFF.

The V and J genes are TRBV7-9 and TRBJ1-2, with 9 bases aligning to TRBD1. Germline CDR1 reads SEHNR; CDR2 reads FQNEAQ (reference sequence). Trimming took 4 bases from V and 4 from J; bases not matched to a gene: 19. The CDR3 has 19 residues. The CDR3 sequence is CASSYGTGRLSPGVYGYTF. The CDR3 DNA follows: TGTGCCAGCAGCTACGGGACAGGGAGGTTAAGTCCGGGGGTCTATGGCTACACCTTC.

The V call is TRBV2, the J call TRBJ1-5; 11 bases line up with TRBD1. Trimming removed 6 bases from V and 5 bases from J; junction bases left unmatched: 3. Germline loops: CDR1 SNHLY, CDR2 FYNNEI. The CDR3 runs to 14 residues. Written as DNA, the CDR3 is TGTGCCAGCAGAGGGGACAGGGGGTATCAGCCCCAGCATTTT. Translating gives CASRGDRGYQPQHF.

CDR3 sequence (DNA): TGTGCCAGGATGCGGCTAGCGCCCTACGAGCAGTACTTC. The encoded protein is CARMRLAPYEQYF. The genes are TRBV2 and TRBJ2-7; D may be TRBD2 (6 bases). CDR1 is SNHLY, CDR2 FYNNEI, per germline. The V gene lost 9 bases and the J gene lost 2 bases, with 14 bases spanning the gap. The CDR3 has 13 amino acids.

J is TRBJ1-2 and V is TRBV6-1; TRBD1 matches 7 bases. With V trimmed by 1 base and J by 8 bases, 10 bases remained unmatched. CDR3 length: 15 amino acids. The V gene's germline CDR1 is MNHNS and CDR2 SASEGT. The CDR3 protein is CASSEGAQGKGGYTF. The CDR3 DNA sequence: TGTGCCAGCAGTGAAGGGGCACAGGGGAAGGGAGGCTACACCTTC.

The V call is TRBV10-1, the J call TRBJ2-5; 7 bases fit TRBD2. Germline V gene lookup returns CDR1 WNHNN and CDR2 SYGVQD (reference sequence). The CDR3 length is 15 residues. V was pared by 1 base and J by 2 bases, with 4 bases of the junction left unmatched. The CDR3 region is CASSELQAGQETQYF. In DNA, the CDR3 is TGCGCCAGCAGTGAGTTGCAAGCGGGGCAAGAGACCCAGTACTTC.